Each of the 16 T cell receptor beta chains below was sequenced from the same sample in a study of shared clonotypes between healthy human individuals. Produced via immunoSEQ multiplex PCR; TCRdb's table is partial and in-frame only. Of hundreds of thousands of clones listed, about 97% were seen once; the top ten hold less than 0.3%. Naive CD8 cells comprised CD45RO-negative, CCR7-positively selected cells, excluding terminally differentiated effector memory CD45RA+ cells. The sample was naive CD8+ T cells sorted from blood. These receptors came from a young man in good health.

The J gene is TRBJ1-4, the V gene TRBV7-9; D is unclear. Germline values: CDR1 SEHNR, CDR2 FQNEAQ (reference sequence). Trimming left V 5 bases short and J 12 bases short, with 16 bases between. This CDR3 comprises 13 residues. CDR3 in DNA: TGTGCCAGCAGCGAGGGAGATAGGGCAGAACTGTTTTTT. Protein sequence: CASSEGDRAELFF.

On this clone itself: This same CDR3 is encoded by further DNA sequences in the sample. The chain's CDR3 is CASSGRTGGRTEAFF. CDR3 nucleotide sequence: TGTGCCAGCAGCGGACGGACAGGGGGAAGGACTGAAGCTTTCTTT. This sequence joins TRBV7-9 and TRBJ1-1; 10 positions match TRBD1. Trimming removed 5 bases from V and 5 bases from J; junction bases left unmatched: 8. Germline CDR1 and CDR2: SEHNR and FQNEAQ (reference sequence). The CDR3 runs 15 residues.

The chain joins TRBV4-1 to TRBJ2-7; D is uncertain. Germline V gene sequence: CDR1 MGHRA, CDR2 YSYEKL. This CDR3 has 17 amino acids. The V end lost 4 bases, the J end lost 1 base, and 20 bases lay between the germline ends. For the CDR3, the DNA is TGCGCCAGCAGCCCCGTGGGTGTTAGGGCCAGTTCCTACGAGCAGTACTTC. Protein sequence: CASSPVGVRASSYEQYF.

The chain uses TRBV9 and TRBJ2-2, with D possibly matching TRBD2 (6 bases). Per the germline V gene, CDR1 is SGDLS and CDR2 is YYNGEE. The V end was cut by 6 bases, the J end by 0 bases, with 18 bases between. CDR3 length: 17 residues. CDR3 DNA sequence: TGTGCCAGCACTGTAAGCGCCGGGACTCCGAACACCGGGGAGCTGTTTTTT. Its protein is CASTVSAGTPNTGELFF.

The chain uses TRBV7-2 and TRBJ1-1, with 7 bases lining up with TRBD1. J was trimmed by 4 bases and V by 4 bases; bases with no gene match: 6. The V gene's germline CDR1 is SGHTA and CDR2 FQGNSA. CDR3 size: 14 residues. The CDR3 reads CASSSRRGRTEAFF. The CDR3, as DNA: TGTGCCAGCAGCTCAAGGAGGGGGCGCACTGAAGCTTTCTTT. Full variable domain (rest looked up from reference TRBV7-2 and TRBJ1-1): GAGVSQSPSNKVTEKGKDVELRCDPISGHTALYWYRQSLGQGLEFLIYFQGNSAPDKSGLPSDRFSAERTGGSVSTLTIQRTQQEDSAVYLCASSSRRGRTEAFFGQGTRLTVV.

V gene TRBV9 combines with J gene TRBJ2-1; 7 nucleotides line up with TRBD2. The junction had 9 bases not matched to a gene; V was cut back by 2 bases and J by 7 bases. Germline loops: CDR1 SGDLS, CDR2 YYNGEE. The CDR3 has 15 amino acids. CDR3 in amino acids: CASSVLTGRDNEQFF. As DNA, the CDR3 is TGTGCCAGCAGCGTCCTCACGGGGAGGGATAATGAGCAGTTCTTC.

The genes are TRBV29-1 and TRBJ2-7; 10 positions match TRBD1. Germline loops: CDR1 SQVTM, CDR2 ANQGSEA. The J segment lost 4 bases and the V segment lost 4 bases, leaving 16 bases of the junction unmatched. This CDR3 has 17 amino acids. This CDR3 is CSVGMGQGHLYPYEQYF. The DNA of the CDR3 is TGCAGCGTTGGAATGGGACAGGGGCATCTCTACCCTTACGAGCAGTACTTC.

J is TRBJ2-7 and V is TRBV4-1; 8 positions match TRBD1. The trim removed 1 base at V and 2 bases at J, leaving 4 bases unmatched. The CDR3 sequence is 15 residues long. Per germline, CDR1 MGHRA and CDR2 YSYEKL. The CDR3 protein is CASSQVDRGAYEQYF. In DNA, the CDR3 is TGCGCCAGCAGCCAAGTCGACAGGGGCGCCTACGAGCAGTACTTC.

This chain joins TRBV5-6 and TRBJ2-7; D gene uncertain. The CDR3 has 14 residues. Germline lookup yields CDR1 SGHDT and CDR2 YYEEEE. V was pared by 0 bases and J by 1 base, with 8 bases between. The CDR3, as DNA: TGTGCCAGCAGCTTGGCCGACGATTCCTACGAGCAGTACTTC. This translates into CASSLADDSYEQYF.

The rearrangement uses TRBV29-1 and TRBJ2-1, with 10 nucleotides matching TRBD2. The CDR3 has 16 amino acids. V trimming: 4 bases; J trimming: 8 bases; junction bases outside the gene matches: 14. In germline, CDR1 is SQVTM, CDR2 ANQGSEA. This chain's CDR3 is CSVVSLAGAGGDEQFF. The CDR3 DNA is TGCAGCGTTGTATCGCTAGCGGGAGCCGGGGGGGATGAGCAGTTCTTC.

The chain links TRBV14 to TRBJ2-7, with a tentative D call TRBD2 (6 bases). Per the germline V gene, CDR1 is SGHDN and CDR2 is FVKESK. V lost 7 bases and J 6 bases, leaving 13 bases between the germline ends. The CDR3 runs to 12 residues. CDR3 nucleotide sequence: TGTGCCAGCACCCGGCGGGGAGGCGAGCAGTACTTC. Residues: CASTRRGGEQYF.

To note about this clone: Other DNA sequences in this specimen translate into the identical CDR3. The chain links TRBV7-9 to TRBJ2-3; D unresolved. CDR3 length: 11 amino acids. The V gene lost 2 bases and the J gene lost 6 bases, with 3 bases spanning the gap. Germline CDR1 is SEHNR and CDR2 is FQNEAQ (reference sequence). The CDR3 DNA sequence: TGTGCCAGCAGCTTACCTGATACGCAGTATTTT. Translation gives CASSLPDTQYF.

This chain joins TRBV19 and TRBJ1-1, with a possible D match to TRBD1 (6 bases). Per germline, CDR1 LNHDA and CDR2 SQIVND (reference sequence). The CDR3 is made up of 15 amino acids. V lost 3 bases and J lost 0, with 11 bases in between. The CDR3 nucleotides are TGTGCCAGTAGTATCGGGACACGTATGAACACTGAAGCTTTCTTT. Protein product: CASSIGTRMNTEAFF.

The sample holds one count of this clone. The CDR3 is CASSYLLTDTQYF. The CDR3 DNA is TGTGCCAGCAGTTATCTCCTTACAGATACGCAGTATTTT. V gene TRBV6-5 combines with J gene TRBJ2-3, with no clear D. The CDR3 has 13 residues. In germline, CDR1 is MNHEY, CDR2 SVGAGI. Trimming shortened V by 3 bases and J by 3 bases, and 7 bases separated the two germline ends.

The CDR3 sequence: CASHEGRGQETQYF. The CDR3 DNA reads TGTGCCTCACATGAGGGTAGGGGCCAAGAGACCCAGTACTTC. The chain couples TRBV2 to TRBJ2-5, with D tentatively TRBD1 or TRBD2 (5 bases each). Germline lookup yields CDR1 SNHLY and CDR2 FYNNEI. The CDR3 length is 14 residues. V was shortened by 11 bases and J by 1 base, with 17 bases between the two germline ends. Full variable domain (outside the CDR3, taken from reference TRBV2 and TRBJ2-5): EPEVTQTPSHQVTQMGQEVILRCVPISNHLYFYWYRQILGQKVEFLVSFYNNEISEKSEIFDDQFSVERPDGSNFTLKIRSTKLEDSAMYFCASHEGRGQETQYFGPGTRLLVL.

The chain combines TRBV7-6 with TRBJ1-1, with D possibly TRBD1 on 6 matching bases. Trimming stripped 5 bases from V and 1 base from J, with 14 bases between. Germline-derived CDR1 and CDR2 are SGHVS and FNYEAQ. This CDR3 region has 15 residues. DNA for the CDR3: TGTGCCAGCAGCGCCGCCCCAGGGGAGAACACTGAAGCTTTCTTT. Translating it yields CASSAAPGENTEAFF. Supplemented by reference TRBV7-6 and TRBJ1-1, the full variable domain reads GAGVSQSPRYKVTKRGQDVALRCDPISGHVSLYWYRQALGQGPEFLTYFNYEAQQDKSGLPNDRFSAERPEGSISTLTIQRTEQRDSAMYRCASSAAPGENTEAFFGQGTRLTVV.